The next 21 T cell receptor beta chains were all read from a single sample in a study of Graves' ophthalmopathy and Graves' hyperthyroidism. TCR beta CDR3 amplification used RNA transcripts. Scientists carried out first-round RT-PCR using HTBI primers and then a second-round multiplex PCR. TCRdb analysed the multiplex PCR reads with MiXCR anew, one entry per CDR3 protein. The sample includes roughly 350,000 distinct CDR3 sequences, about 15% seen only once; the top ten take roughly 2.4%. Sequenced input: peripheral blood. The receptors here all came from an adult woman with stable Graves' hyperthyroidism.

In this sample, this clonotype turned up many times. The chain combines TRBV28 with TRBJ1-2; no clear D gene. The CDR3 length is 16 residues. CDR1 MDHEN and CDR2 SYDVKM come from the germline V gene. Trimming removed 5 bases at V and 5 bases at J, with 21 bases between. The CDR3 DNA reads as TGTGCCAGCAGTCCAAACCCACGCGGGTTGGGGTATGGCTACACCTTC. Residues: CASSPNPRGLGYGYTF.

This clonotype was picked up many times. V and J are TRBV6-5 and TRBJ1-1; TRBD1 is a possible D gene (5 bases). The CDR3 consists of 15 residues. V was pared by 6 bases and J by 2 bases, with 16 bases between. The V gene's germline CDR1 is MNHEY and CDR2 SVGAGI. The CDR3 DNA reads as TGTGCCAGCAGCAGGAAAGGGGCACTTAACACTGAAGCTTTCTTT. Protein sequence: CASSRKGALNTEAFF.

This clonotype was recorded many times. The chain couples TRBV30 to TRBJ2-7, with 7 bases matching TRBD1. J was trimmed by 3 bases and V by 0 bases; bases with no gene match: 2. The CDR3 totals 13 residues. Germline-derived CDR1 and CDR2 are GTSNPN and SVGIG (reference sequence). CDR3 loop: CAWSVDRDYEQYF. The CDR3 DNA sequence: TGTGCCTGGAGTGTAGACAGGGACTACGAGCAGTACTTC.

In its sample, this clonotype was seen a few times. A read error is possible here, since a much larger clone lies one base away. As the CDR3 is not closed by the conserved phenylalanine or tryptophan, this likely results from a read error. The chain links TRBV5-1 to TRBJ1-1; D is unclear. CDR1 is SGHRS and CDR2 is YFSETQ in the germline V gene. This CDR3 is 17 amino acids long. CDR3 protein: CASSLGHVNPENAEAFL. Here the CDR3 DNA reads TGCGCCAGCAGCTTGGGACACGTAAATCCGGAGAACGCTGAAGCTTTCCTT.

This clonotype was counted a few times. A much larger clone lies a single base off, so this may be a read error. V and J are TRBV6-1 and TRBJ2-2, with D tentatively TRBD2 (5 bases). The V gene lost 7 bases and the J gene lost 5 bases, with 14 bases spanning the gap. The CDR3 is 14 residues long. Per the germline V gene, CDR1 is MNHNS and CDR2 is SASEGT. CDR3 sequence (DNA): TGTGCCAGCACCATGACCGGAGGTACCGGGGAGCTGTTTTTT. Amino acid sequence: CASTMTGGTGELFF.

This clonotype has ten or more counts. The chain has TRBV30 and TRBJ1-5; possibly TRBD1 for D (6 bases). Germline-derived CDR1 and CDR2 are GTSNPN and SVGIG (reference sequence). Trimming stripped 2 bases from V and 4 bases from J, with 9 bases between. The CDR3 consists of 13 residues. The CDR3 reads CAWSIDRNQPQHF. CDR3 coding DNA: TGTGCCTGGAGTATAGACAGGAATCAGCCCCAGCATTTT.

In its sample, this clonotype was seen a few times. The chain uses TRBV5-1 and TRBJ1-5; D is uncertain. The CDR3 length is 15 residues. V lost 0 bases and J lost 6, with 13 bases in between. The germline V gene encodes CDR1 SGHRS and CDR2 YFSETQ. Here the CDR3 reads CASSLDWTPGQPQHF. Here the CDR3 DNA reads TGCGCCAGCAGCTTGGACTGGACCCCCGGTCAGCCCCAGCATTTT.

This clonotype came up many times. The genes are TRBV20-1 and TRBJ2-4; no clear D gene. Trimming shortened V by 0 bases and J by 6 bases, and 0 bases separated the two germline ends. The germline V gene has CDR1 DFQATT and CDR2 SNEGSKA (reference sequence). The CDR3 length is 10 residues. The CDR3 spells CSARENIQYF. The CDR3 nucleotides read TGCAGTGCTAGAGAAAACATTCAGTACTTC.

This clonotype was counted many times. The V call is TRBV2, the J call TRBJ1-5; maybe TRBD1 (6 bases). Germline CDR1 SNHLY, CDR2 FYNNEI. The ends were cut back, 6 bases at V and 2 bases at J, with 14 bases in the middle. The CDR3 contains 15 residues. The CDR3 is CASRRTVMGNQPQHF. CDR3 nucleotides: TGTGCCAGCAGGAGGACAGTCATGGGCAATCAGCCCCAGCATTTT.

This sequence joins TRBV11-2 and TRBJ1-2, with D uncertain. The CDR3 has 15 amino acids. Germline CDR1 SGHAT, CDR2 FQNNGV. Trimming took off 5 bases at V and 4 bases at J, with 17 bases between the two ends. The CDR3 nucleotides are TGTGCCAGCAGCCCGCCTCGCGGGGTCTTCTATGGCTACACCTTC. It codes for CASSPPRGVFYGYTF.

In its sample, this clonotype was seen a few times. The chain employs TRBV14 and TRBJ2-7; D gene uncertain. Trimming shortened V by 2 bases and J by 4 bases, and 12 bases separated the two germline ends. Germline V gene sequence: CDR1 SGHDN, CDR2 FVKESK. CDR3 size: 14 residues. The CDR3 DNA reads as TGTGCCAGCAGCCAAACCGCCGTGGCTTACGAGCAGTACTTC. Its translation: CASSQTAVAYEQYF.

This clonotype was detected ten times or more. The chain employs TRBV6-1 and TRBJ1-2, with TRBD1 as a possible D gene (6 bases). V gave up 4 bases and J gave up 9 bases, with 12 bases separating them. CDR3 length: 12 residues. Per the germline V gene, CDR1 is MNHNS and CDR2 is SASEGT. CDR3 sequence (DNA): TGTGCCAGCAGTGGGGGGGGCAGAAGCTACACCTTC. Residues: CASSGGGRSYTF.

This clonotype was seen many times. In nucleotides, the CDR3 is TGTGCCAGCAGCCAACAGGGGTGGCAAGAGACCCAGTACTTC. This translates into CASSQQGWQETQYF. The chain employs TRBV7-8 and TRBJ2-5, with 7 bases lining up with TRBD1. J gave up 2 bases and V 5 bases, and 5 bases lay outside the gene matches. In germline, CDR1 is SGHVS, CDR2 FQNEAQ. CDR3 size: 14 residues.

In this sample, this clonotype turned up many times. This CDR3 reads CASSVGLSRTYEQYF. Here the CDR3 DNA reads TGTGCCAGCAGCGTAGGTCTCTCGAGAACCTACGAGCAGTACTTC. V is TRBV9 and J is TRBJ2-7; D is ambiguous. The CDR3 consists of 15 residues. Trimming shortened V by 0 bases and J by 2 bases, and 12 bases separated the two germline ends. Germline values: CDR1 SGDLS, CDR2 YYNGEE.

This clonotype was counted many times. The chain is built from TRBV5-1 and TRBJ2-2; D ambiguous. V was trimmed by 3 bases and J by 7 bases, leaving 10 bases between them. This CDR3 is 13 amino acids long. Germline CDR1 SGHRS, CDR2 YFSETQ. Here the CDR3 DNA reads TGCGCCAGCAGCTCGACAAGAGTCGGGGAGCTGTTTTTT. Its translation: CASSSTRVGELFF.

The V gene is TRBV6-1, the J gene TRBJ1-3, with D hard to call. V lost 6 bases and J 4 bases, leaving 19 bases between the germline ends. The CDR3 consists of 16 residues. Germline values: CDR1 MNHNS, CDR2 SASEGT. The CDR3: CASRPSLLSGGNTIYF. CDR3 in DNA: TGTGCCAGCAGACCGAGTCTCTTATCGGGAGGAAACACCATATATTTT.

This clonotype occurred many times. This chain joins TRBV15 and TRBJ1-6; TRBD1 matches at 7 bases. V dropped 1 base and J dropped 9; count of bases not matched to a gene: 9. The CDR3 extends over 16 amino acids. Germline-derived CDR1 and CDR2 are LNHNV and YYDKDF (reference sequence). CDR3 loop: CATSRGPTGQRSPLHF. Here the CDR3 DNA reads TGTGCCACCAGCAGAGGTCCGACAGGGCAACGTTCACCCCTCCACTTT.

This clonotype was counted ten times or more. V usage is TRBV27 and J usage is TRBJ2-3; D is undetermined. The V gene's germline CDR1 is MNHEY and CDR2 SMNVEV (reference sequence). V gave up 5 bases and J gave up 2 bases, with 14 bases separating them. The CDR3 covers 15 residues. CDR3 DNA: TGTGCCAGCAGTCCCGGTTTTGCAGCCACAGATACGCAGTATTTT. It codes for CASSPGFAATDTQYF.

The J gene is TRBJ2-3, the V gene TRBV12-3 or TRBV12-4; D possibly matches TRBD1 or TRBD2 (6 bases each). With 5 bases removed from V and 3 bases from J, the gap between germline ends came to 12 bases. The CDR3 contains 14 residues. Here the CDR3 DNA reads TGTGCCAGCAGTGGTGGGGGGCGGACAGATACGCAGTATTTT. It encodes CASSGGGRTDTQYF.

This clonotype was seen many times. The rearrangement uses TRBV10-3 and TRBJ1-2; D unresolved. CDR1 and CDR2 from the germline V gene are ENHRY and SYGVKD. The CDR3 loop spans 11 amino acids. Trimming removed 2 bases at V and 6 bases at J, with 4 bases between. CDR3 sequence reads: CAISELDGYTF. Written as DNA, the CDR3 is TGTGCCATCAGTGAGCTGGATGGCTACACCTTC.

The gene calls are TRBV10-1 and TRBJ2-3; 7 bases map to TRBD1. The CDR3 runs to 13 residues. Trimming at V came to 7 bases and at J to 10 bases, leaving 11 bases not matched to a gene. Looked up from germline, CDR1 is WNHNN and CDR2 is SYGVQD (reference sequence). The CDR3 DNA is TGCGCCAGCACTGCGAGGGAAACAGGGGCGCAGTATTTT. Amino acid sequence: CASTARETGAQYF.